This T cell receptor beta chain was sequenced during a study of blood T cell repertoires in COVID-19. Study-level background: Samples representing acute and convalescent COVID-19 were sourced from the United States, Italy and Spain. From T cells, B-cell-depleted T cells, or PBMCs came the material, which was cDNA or gDNA.

The authors' processing: Estimation of nucleated cell counts was performed using reference gene primer amplification. Profiling relied on immunoSEQ multiplex PCR, and the TCRdb table lists in-frame clones only, not all of them. Clonal size and the V and J genes are those of that table, whereas D and trimming came from the DNA. The top ten hold 2.5% to 3% of the sample, which has about 250,000 clones, approximately 90% seen once. V was pared by 2 bases and J by 6 bases, with 18 bases between. Germline V gene data show CDR1 as MDHEN and CDR2 as SYDVKM. The CDR3 loop spans 16 amino acids. The TCR was taken from a woman in her 30s with active or convalescent COVID-19. The specimen sequenced was peripheral blood. The J gene is TRBJ2-3, the V gene TRBV28, with D perhaps TRBD2 (7 bases). In DNA form, the CDR3 reads TGTGCCAGCAGTTTAACTAAGGGGGGGGCGACTGATACGCAGTATTTT. Protein product: CASSLTKGGATDTQYF.